These 21 T cell receptor beta chains came from one sample sequenced in a study of beta chain features in type 1 diabetes. Study results and caveats: Moderate yet significant TCRB CDR3 shortening was seen in Type 1 diabetes patients in all four CD4+ subsets.

cDNA synthesis used the whole RNA isolate, giving expressed TCRB sequences. Method: immunoSEQ multiplex PCR; TCRdb's copy keeps in-frame clones and lacks some. The sample includes about 150,000 clones, approximately 10% seen only once; the top ten take under 0.55%. These receptors have no known antigen. Sample: central memory CD4+ T cells from blood. Source of these receptors: a man aged 25 to 45 with type 1 diabetes.

This rearrangement joins TRBV28 to TRBJ1-1, with TRBD1 matching 8 bases. The germline gives CDR1 MDHEN, CDR2 SYDVKM. V dropped 2 bases and J dropped 1; count of bases not matched to a gene: 9. The CDR3 spans 17 residues. CDR3 amino acids: CASSLDRGRVGNTEAFF. The CDR3 nucleotides read TGTGCCAGCAGTTTAGACAGGGGCAGGGTGGGGAACACTGAAGCTTTCTTT.

The chain uses TRBV2 and TRBJ1-4, with D possibly being TRBD1 (6 bases). The CDR3 loop spans 13 amino acids. Per the germline V gene, CDR1 is SNHLY and CDR2 is FYNNEI. V was cut by 9 bases and J by 7 bases, with 15 bases left in between. This CDR3 is CASRVGAVEKLFF. As DNA, the CDR3 is TGTGCCAGTCGTGTGGGGGCCGTTGAAAAACTGTTTTTT.

The rearrangement joins TRBV5-1 to TRBJ2-6; no reliable D call. Trimming left V 3 bases short and J 4 bases short, with 11 bases between. The CDR3 sequence is 15 residues long. Per the germline V gene, CDR1 is SGHRS and CDR2 is YFSETQ. CDR3 region: CASSWRAEGANVLTF. The CDR3 nucleotides are TGCGCCAGCAGCTGGAGAGCAGAAGGGGCCAACGTCCTGACTTTC.

The CDR3 sequence: CASSEEGSGSSYEQYF. As DNA, the CDR3 is TGTGCCAGCAGTGAAGAAGGTAGCGGGAGCTCCTACGAGCAGTACTTC. The chain links TRBV25-1 to TRBJ2-7, with TRBD2 matching 9 bases. The germline V gene has CDR1 MGHDK and CDR2 SYGVNS. The V gene end was trimmed by 2 bases and the J gene end by 0 bases; junction bases not matched to a gene: 5. CDR3 size: 16 residues.

The CDR3 here is CASSQGLAGDNEQFF. The CDR3, as DNA: TGCGCCAGCAGCCAGGGACTAGCGGGTGACAATGAGCAGTTCTTC. This rearrangement joins TRBV4-3 to TRBJ2-1, with 12 nucleotides matching TRBD2. V trimming: 3 bases; J trimming: 5 bases; junction bases outside the gene matches: 2. Per germline, CDR1 LGHNA and CDR2 YSLEER. This CDR3 spans 15 amino acids.

The chain recombines TRBV11-2 with TRBJ2-1; 10 bases match TRBD2. The CDR3 loop spans 14 amino acids. The J segment lost 6 bases and the V segment lost 6 bases, leaving 5 bases of the junction unmatched. The germline CDR1 and CDR2 sequences are SGHAT and FQNNGV. The DNA for the CDR3 is TGTGCCAGCAGTTTTAGCGGGGGGAGCAATGAGCAGTTCTTC. It yields the protein CASSFSGGSNEQFF.

The CDR3 sequence is CASSQGVTSGKNEQFF. The DNA for the CDR3 is TGCGCCAGCAGCCAAGGGGTGACTAGCGGGAAAAATGAGCAGTTCTTC. V usage is TRBV4-3 and J usage is TRBJ2-1; 11 bases are a match to TRBD2. The CDR3 covers 16 residues. The V gene end was trimmed by 1 base and the J gene end by 7 bases; junction bases not matched to a gene: 6. The V gene's germline CDR1 is LGHNA and CDR2 YSLEER.

The chain carries TRBV29-1 and TRBJ1-2; 9 bases fit TRBD1. CDR3 length: 13 residues. V lost 6 bases to trimming and J lost 6 bases; unmatched junction nucleotides: 8. CDR1 is SQVTM and CDR2 is ANQGSEA in the germline V gene. The CDR3 DNA reads TGCAGCGTGGCCGGGACAGGGATCGATGGCTACACCTTC. This encodes CSVAGTGIDGYTF.

In its sample, this clone was seen a few times. J is TRBJ2-1 and V is TRBV30; the match to TRBD2 covers 12 bases. Germline loops: CDR1 GTSNPN, CDR2 SVGIG (reference sequence). This CDR3 comprises 17 residues. J lost 4 bases, V lost 3 bases, and 10 bases had no gene match. DNA for the CDR3: TGTGCCTGGAGCCCTAGCGGGAGGGCTTTGGAATACAATGAGCAGTTCTTC. This gives the protein CAWSPSGRALEYNEQFF.

The J gene is TRBJ2-7, the V gene TRBV20-1; D unclear. The CDR3 has 11 residues. Deletions cut 3 bases from V and 4 bases from J, with 7 bases between. The germline gives CDR1 DFQATT, CDR2 SNEGSKA (reference sequence). The CDR3 region is CSASASYEQYF. CDR3 nucleotide sequence: TGCAGTGCTAGTGCTAGTTACGAGCAGTACTTC.

The rearrangement uses TRBV27 and TRBJ1-2, with D unresolved. The CDR3 has 14 residues. In germline, CDR1 is MNHEY, CDR2 SMNVEV (reference sequence). Trimming removed 2 bases at V and 2 bases at J, with 9 bases between. CDR3 in amino acids: CASSLINSNYGYTF. The CDR3 coding sequence is TGTGCCAGCAGTTTAATAAACAGCAACTATGGCTACACCTTC.

This clone was seen a few times. The rearrangement links TRBV4-2 to TRBJ2-5; 7 bases fit TRBD1. Germline lookup yields CDR1 LGHNA and CDR2 YNFKEQ. V trimming: 5 bases; J trimming: 2 bases; junction bases outside the gene matches: 2. The CDR3 runs 13 residues. DNA of the CDR3: TGTGCCAGCAGCTTACAGGGGCAAGAGACCCAGTACTTC. Translation: CASSLQGQETQYF.

The chain combines TRBV6-1 with TRBJ1-2; TRBD1 matches at 8 bases. The V and J ends lost 5 bases and 6 bases, in that order; junction bases with no gene match: 8. Germline CDR1 MNHNS, CDR2 SASEGT. The CDR3 is made up of 14 amino acids. CDR3 region: CASSPGQGTNGYTF. The CDR3 coding sequence is TGTGCCAGCAGTCCCGGACAGGGAACGAATGGCTACACCTTC.

In this sample, this clone turned up a few times. This chain connects TRBV9 to TRBJ2-7, with 7 bases aligning to TRBD2. Per germline, CDR1 SGDLS and CDR2 YYNGEE. The CDR3 consists of 14 residues. The trim removed 0 bases at V and 6 bases at J, leaving 6 bases unmatched. The CDR3 coding sequence is TGTGCCAGCAGCGTAGATCCGGGAGGTGCCGAGCAGTACTTC. Translating it yields CASSVDPGGAEQYF.

This chain links TRBV10-3 with TRBJ1-2; 9 positions agree with TRBD1. Germline V gene lookup returns CDR1 ENHRY and CDR2 SYGVKD. This CDR3 is 15 amino acids long. V shed 5 bases and J 4 bases; nucleotides not matched to a gene: 8. The CDR3 nucleotides read TGTGCCATCAGTCCGGGACAGGGCTCTAGCTATGGCTACACCTTC. It translates to CAISPGQGSSYGYTF.

This clone came up a few times. The V call is TRBV7-9, the J call TRBJ2-1; 8 positions match TRBD2. The CDR3 is made up of 14 amino acids. The V gene end was trimmed by 7 bases and the J gene end by 7 bases; junction bases not matched to a gene: 9. The germline V gene has CDR1 SEHNR and CDR2 FQNEAQ (reference sequence). The CDR3 loop is CASTGGAGENEQFF. DNA for the CDR3: TGTGCCAGCACTGGGGGAGCGGGAGAAAATGAGCAGTTCTTC.

The sample holds a few counts of this clone. The chain is built from TRBV9 and TRBJ2-3; 9 bases align to TRBD2. V lost 0 bases and J lost 4; bases outside the gene matches: 6. Germline loops: CDR1 SGDLS, CDR2 YYNGEE. CDR3 length equals 16 residues. The CDR3 reads CASSVAAGGPADTQYF. CDR3 bases: TGTGCCAGCAGCGTAGCTGCGGGAGGGCCGGCAGATACGCAGTATTTT. The variable domain in full, completed from reference TRBV9 and TRBJ2-3, reads DSGVTQTPKHLITATGQRVTLRCSPRSGDLSVYWYQQSLDQGLQFLIQYYNGEERAKGNILERFSAQQFPDLHSELNLSSLELGDSALYFCASSVAAGGPADTQYFGPGTRLTVL.

This clone was seen a few times. CDR3 coding DNA: TGTGCCAGTAGCCTCACCGGACTAGCGGGAAGCAATGAGCAGTTCTTC. It specifies CASSLTGLAGSNEQFF. The chain uses TRBV19 and TRBJ2-1; TRBD2 matches at 12 bases. The CDR3 extends over 16 amino acids. V was clipped by 6 bases and J by 6 bases; unmatched bases: 9. Germline CDR1 LNHDA, CDR2 SQIVND (reference sequence). The complete variable domain, with remaining parts taken from reference TRBV19 and TRBJ2-1, reads DGGITQSPKYLFRKEGQNVTLSCEQNLNHDAMYWYRQDPGQGLRLIYYSQIVNDFQKGDIAEGYSVSREKKESFPLTVTSAQKNPTAFYLCASSLTGLAGSNEQFFGPGTRLTVL.

This clone has just a few counts. J is TRBJ2-5 and V is TRBV18, with TRBD2 as a possible D gene (5 bases). Looked up from germline, CDR1 is KGHSH and CDR2 is LQKENI. V was shortened by 3 bases and J by 0 bases, with 8 bases between the two germline ends. The CDR3 runs 14 residues. The CDR3 region is CASSPSGDQETQYF. As DNA, the CDR3 is TGTGCCAGCTCACCGAGCGGAGACCAAGAGACCCAGTACTTC.

The rearrangement links TRBV19 to TRBJ2-6, with unresolved D. This CDR3 contains 14 residues. Trimming shortened V by 4 bases and J by 0 bases, and 4 bases separated the two germline ends. The germline V gene has CDR1 LNHDA and CDR2 SQIVND (reference sequence). The CDR3 here is CASSSYSGANVLTF. Written as DNA, the CDR3 is TGTGCCAGTAGTAGCTACTCTGGGGCCAACGTCCTGACTTTC.

This clone was counted only a few times. This rearrangement joins TRBV7-3 to TRBJ2-1; D possibly corresponds to TRBD2 (6 bases). The CDR3 extends over 15 amino acids. CDR1 is SGHTA and CDR2 is FQGTGA in the germline V gene. With 5 bases removed from V and 7 bases from J, the gap between germline ends came to 18 bases. The CDR3: CASSTREAGRNEQFF. The CDR3 DNA reads as TGTGCCAGCAGCACCAGGGAGGCAGGACGGAATGAGCAGTTCTTC.